This T cell receptor beta chain was recovered during a study of cytomegalovirus exposure and HLA in healthy donors. General study results and limits: The authors later found most CMV-associated TCR beta chains appeared HLA-restricted. Relative to equally common others, HLA-associated TCR beta chains showed greater clonal expansion in a later analysis.

The ends were cut back, 1 base at V and 0 bases at J, with 13 bases in the middle. Germline CDR1 reads SGHNT; CDR2 reads YYREEE (reference sequence). The CDR3 is 16 residues long. Comment on this clone: Its antigen is currently unknown.

A multiplex PCR was run with 60 Vbeta primers and 13 Jbeta primers. TCRdb keeps only in-frame clones here, not all; method: immunoSEQ multiplex PCR. The sample lists 85,000 to 100,000 clones; 84% were seen once. The specimen sequenced was PBMCs. This receptor was identified in a woman aged 18-30 years in good health and CMV-seropositive. The V and J genes are TRBV5-4 and TRBJ1-2; tentatively, D is TRBD1 (6 bases). The CDR3 DNA follows: TGTGCCAGCAGCTTGTTCGGGGACATCCCTAACTATGGCTACACCTTC. Amino acid sequence: CASSLFGDIPNYGYTF.